These 20 T cell receptor beta chains originate from one sample sequenced in a study of beta chain features in type 1 diabetes. Study-wide findings and caveats: In all four CD4+ subsets, TCRB CDR3 length was significantly, moderately reduced in type 1 diabetes.

What these receptors recognize is not known. Of the isolated RNA, all was reverse transcribed, and so the sequenced material was expressed TCRB transcripts. Data came from immunoSEQ multiplex PCR; TCRdb stores just in-frame clones and leaves some out. The sample lists about 660,000 clones, around 15% occurring once. The sample was naive CD4+ T cells from blood. The receptor set was obtained from a man between 18 and 35 years old with type 1 diabetes.

This clone was counted a few times. The CDR3 region has the DNA TGTGCCAGCAGTGATGGAGGGAGGCCCACAGATACGCAGTATTTT. Translated, it gives CASSDGGRPTDTQYF. V gene TRBV25-1 combines with J gene TRBJ2-3; possible D gene TRBD2, 6 bases. Germline assignment: CDR1 MGHDK and CDR2 SYGVNS. The CDR3 covers 15 residues. The germline V and J ends were trimmed by 3 bases and 2 bases, with 12 bases remaining between them.

This chain joins TRBV30 and TRBJ2-5; perhaps TRBD2 as D (5 bases). V gave up 4 bases and J gave up 0 bases, with 15 bases separating them. Germline loops: CDR1 GTSNPN, CDR2 SVGIG (reference sequence). The CDR3 is 15 residues long. The CDR3 sequence is CAWKSSGIYQETQYF. CDR3 DNA: TGTGCCTGGAAGTCCTCCGGGATTTACCAAGAGACCCAGTACTTC.

The sample holds a few counts of this clone. The rearrangement links TRBV28 to TRBJ2-7; tentatively, D is TRBD2 (6 bases). The CDR3 contains 14 residues. Deletions cut 3 bases from V and 6 bases from J, with 15 bases between. Germline CDR1 MDHEN, CDR2 SYDVKM. CDR3 in DNA: TGTGCCAGCAGTTTCGGAGGGAGGCAAGGCGAGCAGTACTTC. This encodes CASSFGGRQGEQYF.

This clone turned up a few times. The genes are TRBV7-6 and TRBJ2-7; the D is unclear. With 5 bases removed from V and 2 bases from J, the gap between germline ends came to 19 bases. Germline V gene data show CDR1 as SGHVS and CDR2 as FNYEAQ. The CDR3 is 16 residues long. The DNA of the CDR3 is TGTGCCAGCAGCCCCGGTCCCCTGCGGAGCACCTACGAGCAGTACTTC. Translated, it gives CASSPGPLRSTYEQYF.

This clone turned up a few times. The CDR3 DNA reads as TGCGCCAGCAGCCGAGGACAGGGGGTGAACACCGGGGAGCTGTTTTTT. Protein sequence: CASSRGQGVNTGELFF. This chain links TRBV4-3 with TRBJ2-2, with 10 positions matching TRBD1. V lost 4 bases, J lost 1 base, and 3 bases stayed unmatched. Germline V gene lookup returns CDR1 LGHNA and CDR2 YSLEER. The CDR3 spans 16 residues.

This clone was seen only a few times. The chain recombines TRBV28 with TRBJ2-6; 11 bases match TRBD1. J gave up 4 bases and V 10 bases, and 9 bases lay outside the gene matches. This CDR3 has 16 amino acids. Germline CDR1 is MDHEN and CDR2 is SYDVKM. CDR3: CATEGQGARGANVLTF. The CDR3 coding sequence is TGTGCCACCGAAGGACAGGGGGCAAGAGGGGCCAACGTCCTGACTTTC.

With respect to this clone: Distinct nucleotide sequences in the sample also encode this CDR3. As DNA, the CDR3 is TGTGCCAGCAGCTTCCAAAGACTTGAGCCCCTCAATGAGCAGTTCTTC. Residues: CASSFQRLEPLNEQFF. J is TRBJ2-1 and V is TRBV7-2, with D hard to call. Germline CDR1 and CDR2: SGHTA and FQGNSA. V lost 3 bases and J 6 bases, leaving 18 bases between the germline ends. CDR3 size: 16 residues.

The chain uses TRBV30 and TRBJ2-7; TRBD2 agrees at 9 bases. With 4 bases clipped from V and 6 bases from J, the junction kept 10 bases outside the gene matches. Germline assignment: CDR1 GTSNPN and CDR2 SVGIG (reference sequence). This CDR3 is 14 amino acids long. This chain's CDR3 is CAWNGLAGPSEQYF. DNA for the CDR3: TGTGCCTGGAACGGGCTAGCGGGACCTTCCGAGCAGTACTTC.

This clone was observed a handful of times. The rearrangement uses TRBV9 and TRBJ2-1; TRBD2 agrees at 10 bases. The germline gives CDR1 SGDLS, CDR2 YYNGEE. Losses at the gene ends were 0 bases for V and 3 bases for J; bases not matched to a gene: 3. The CDR3 is 16 residues long. The CDR3 DNA follows: TGTGCCAGCAGCGTAGAGGCTAGCGGGGGCTACAATGAGCAGTTCTTC. Translated, it gives CASSVEASGGYNEQFF.

This clone was seen a few times. The sample holds other DNA sequences that translate to the same CDR3. This chain uses TRBV7-2 with TRBJ1-4; 8 nucleotides agree with TRBD1. The ends lost 5 bases at V and 7 bases at J; junction bases unmatched: 6. CDR1 SGHTA and CDR2 FQGNSA come from the germline V gene. The CDR3 is 14 amino acids. The CDR3 nucleotides are TGTGCCAGCAGCCTTGACAGGGGCAGTGAAAAACTGTTTTTT. This sequence encodes CASSLDRGSEKLFF.

This clone was observed a handful of times. CDR3 loop: CASSLPSGGAVLTDTQYF. The CDR3 DNA is TGCGCCAGCAGCTTGCCTAGCGGGGGGGCCGTGTTAACAGATACGCAGTATTTT. The chain links TRBV5-1 to TRBJ2-3; TRBD2 matches at 12 bases. The germline CDR1 and CDR2 sequences are SGHRS and YFSETQ. J lost 3 bases, V lost 1 base, and 9 bases had no gene match. The CDR3 is 18 amino acids.

The rearrangement links TRBV10-3 to TRBJ2-7; TRBD2 matches at 10 bases. This CDR3 has 17 amino acids. Germline CDR1 ENHRY, CDR2 SYGVKD. After removal of 4 bases from V and 2 bases from J, the junction contained 11 bases not matched to a gene. CDR3 region: CAISGRQLAGGTYEQYF. The CDR3 region has the DNA TGTGCCATCAGTGGACGACAGTTAGCGGGAGGTACCTACGAGCAGTACTTC.

This chain links TRBV30 with TRBJ1-1, with no clear D. The germline gives CDR1 GTSNPN, CDR2 SVGIG (reference sequence). Between the trimmed V and J ends, which lost 3 bases and 10 bases, there was a span of 15 bases. The CDR3 totals 12 residues. CDR3 amino acids: CAWSDHFSRAFF. CDR3 nucleotides: TGTGCCTGGAGCGACCATTTCTCTAGAGCTTTCTTT.

This sequence joins TRBV18 and TRBJ2-3; a possible D gene is TRBD2 (6 bases). Germline V gene data show CDR1 as KGHSH and CDR2 as LQKENI. The CDR3 is 16 amino acids. Trimming took 3 bases from V and 7 from J, leaving 20 bases between them. This CDR3 is CASSPGGGGRLNTQYF. CDR3 bases: TGTGCCAGCTCACCCGGTGGCGGAGGGCGATTAAATACGCAGTATTTT. The full variable domain, completed using reference TRBV18 and TRBJ2-3, is NAGVMQNPRHLVRRRGQEARLRCSPMKGHSHVYWYRQLPEEGLKFMVYLQKENIIDESGMPKERFSAEFPKEGPSILRIQQVVRGDSAAYFCASSPGGGGRLNTQYFGPGTRLTVL.

The chain carries TRBV27 and TRBJ2-3, with 13 positions matching TRBD2. From germline, CDR1 is MNHEY and CDR2 SMNVEV (reference sequence). This CDR3 contains 15 residues. The V gene end was trimmed by 8 bases and the J gene end by 8 bases; junction bases not matched to a gene: 10. The CDR3 region has the DNA TGTGCCAGCTTTCCCGGGACTAGCGGGGAGCGTACGCAGTATTTT. It translates to CASFPGTSGERTQYF.

The table lists this clone with a few counts. The CDR3 region has the DNA TGTGCCAGTCGGGATTACCAAGAGACCCAGTACTTC. This translates into CASRDYQETQYF. The gene calls are TRBV19 and TRBJ2-5; TRBD2 might be the D (5 bases). CDR1 and CDR2 from the germline V gene are LNHDA and SQIVND (reference sequence). The CDR3 contains 12 residues. V was trimmed by 8 bases and J by 0 bases, leaving 7 bases between them.

This clone has just a few counts. V gene TRBV4-1 combines with J gene TRBJ2-5; D is uncertain. Germline CDR1 MGHRA, CDR2 YSYEKL. V lost 1 base and J 1 base, leaving 10 bases between the germline ends. The CDR3 totals 15 residues. CDR3 in DNA: TGCGCCAGCAGCCAAGGACTCCGCGGCCAAGAGACCCAGTACTTC. Amino acids: CASSQGLRGQETQYF.

The genes are TRBV7-2 and TRBJ1-5; D might be TRBD1 (6 bases). The V and J ends lost 3 bases and 6 bases respectively, with 9 bases between them. The CDR3 is 13 residues long. From germline, CDR1 is SGHTA and CDR2 FQGNSA. The CDR3 sequence is CASSFQGSQPQHF. In DNA form, the CDR3 reads TGTGCCAGCAGCTTCCAGGGGAGTCAGCCCCAGCATTTT.

This clone occurred a few times. The rearrangement joins TRBV7-9 to TRBJ2-3, with TRBD2 as a possible D gene (6 bases). The CDR3 sequence is 19 residues long. V was clipped by 0 bases and J by 3 bases, with 22 bases between them. CDR1 SEHNR and CDR2 FQNEAQ come from the germline V gene (reference sequence). The CDR3: CASSLATGRSRRLTDTQYF. Written as DNA, the CDR3 is TGTGCCAGCAGCTTAGCGACGGGGAGGTCACGCCGTTTGACAGATACGCAGTATTTT.

The rearrangement uses TRBV30 and TRBJ2-5, with 7 bases lining up with TRBD2. CDR3 length: 14 amino acids. Germline-derived CDR1 and CDR2 are GTSNPN and SVGIG (reference sequence). After removal of 0 bases from V and 1 base from J, the junction contained 2 bases not matched to a gene. The CDR3 DNA reads as TGTGCCTGGAGTGTAGCGGGATTCCAAGAGACCCAGTACTTC. Translation: CAWSVAGFQETQYF.